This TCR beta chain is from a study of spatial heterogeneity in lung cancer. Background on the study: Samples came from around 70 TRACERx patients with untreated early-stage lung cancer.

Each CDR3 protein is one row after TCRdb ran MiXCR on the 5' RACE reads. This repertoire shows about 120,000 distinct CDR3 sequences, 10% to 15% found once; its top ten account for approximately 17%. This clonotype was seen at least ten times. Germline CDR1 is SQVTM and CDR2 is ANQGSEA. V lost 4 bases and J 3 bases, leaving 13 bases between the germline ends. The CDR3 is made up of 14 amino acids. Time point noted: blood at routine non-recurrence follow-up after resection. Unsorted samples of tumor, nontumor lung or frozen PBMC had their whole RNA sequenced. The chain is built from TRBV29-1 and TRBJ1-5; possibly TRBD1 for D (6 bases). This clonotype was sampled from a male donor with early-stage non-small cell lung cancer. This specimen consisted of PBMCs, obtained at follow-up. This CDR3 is CSVGETGPNQPQHF. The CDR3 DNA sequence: TGCAGCGTTGGGGAGACAGGCCCCAATCAGCCCCAGCATTTT. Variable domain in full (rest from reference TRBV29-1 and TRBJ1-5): SAVISQKPSRDICQRGTSLTIQCQVDSQVTMMFWYRQQPGQSLTLIATANQGSEATYESGFVIDKFPISRPNLTFSTLTVSNMSPEDSSIYLCSVGETGPNQPQHFGDGTRLSIL.